These 28 T cell receptor beta chains originate from one sample sequenced in a study of early T cells in non-severe SARS-CoV-2 infection. TCRdb independently ran MiXCR on the 5' RACE reads; one entry per CDR3 protein. The sample has roughly 66,000 distinct CDR3 sequences; approximately 9% are singletons. The specimen was whole blood. The origin of the receptors is an adult who was a healthcare worker with PCR-confirmed SARS-CoV-2 infection or an uninfected control (not recorded which).

This clonotype was counted many times. This chain links TRBV7-2 with TRBJ2-1; D is undetermined. The CDR3 has 11 amino acids. Germline values: CDR1 SGHTA, CDR2 FQGNSA. Trimming took 2 bases from V and 9 from J, leaving 5 bases between them. CDR3 in DNA: TGTGCCAGCAGCTTATCGGTTGAGCAGTTCTTC. The encoded protein is CASSLSVEQFF. Full variable domain (outside the CDR3, taken from reference TRBV7-2 and TRBJ2-1): GAGVSQSPSNKVTEKGKDVELRCDPISGHTALYWYRQSLGQGLEFLIYFQGNSAPDKSGLPSDRFSAERTGGSVSTLTIQRTQQEDSAVYLCASSLSVEQFFGPGTRLTVL.

This clonotype occurred a few times. The chain carries TRBV6-1 and TRBJ2-6; 7 nucleotides line up with TRBD2. The CDR3 runs 16 residues. Germline CDR1 MNHNS, CDR2 SASEGT. The V segment lost 6 bases and the J segment 0 bases; nucleotides outside the gene matches: 5. The CDR3 is CASRGEGLSGANVLTF. CDR3 sequence (DNA): TGTGCCAGCAGGGGGGAGGGGCTCTCTGGGGCCAACGTCCTGACTTTC.

The chain uses TRBV7-9 and TRBJ2-2; D is perhaps TRBD2 (5 bases). Germline V CDR1 and CDR2: SEHNR, FQNEAQ (reference sequence). V dropped 2 bases and J dropped 3 bases, with 7 bases sitting between them. The CDR3 has 14 residues. CDR3 amino acids: CASSLLDYTGELFF. The CDR3 coding sequence is TGTGCCAGCAGCTTATTGGACTACACCGGGGAGCTGTTTTTT.

The sample holds a few counts of this clonotype. The V and J genes are TRBV6-1 and TRBJ2-5, with unresolved D. Germline loops: CDR1 MNHNS, CDR2 SASEGT. V shed 7 bases and J shed 2 bases, with 11 bases lying between them. This CDR3 contains 13 residues. CDR3: CASTIFRQETQYF. Written as DNA, the CDR3 is TGTGCCAGCACCATCTTTAGACAAGAGACCCAGTACTTC.

This clonotype is a singleton in its sample. This chain links TRBV29-1 with TRBJ1-2; 7 bases match TRBD1. V shed 1 base, J shed 6 bases, and the junction held 11 bases outside the gene matches. This CDR3 has 15 amino acids. Germline V gene lookup returns CDR1 SQVTM and CDR2 ANQGSEA. The DNA for the CDR3 is TGCAGCGTTGAAGGGAGGAGACAGGGCCCAGATGGCTACACCTTC. The encoded protein is CSVEGRRQGPDGYTF. Full variable domain (missing parts from reference TRBV29-1 and TRBJ1-2): SAVISQKPSRDICQRGTSLTIQCQVDSQVTMMFWYRQQPGQSLTLIATANQGSEATYESGFVIDKFPISRPNLTFSTLTVSNMSPEDSSIYLCSVEGRRQGPDGYTFGSGTRLTVV.

This clonotype turned up a few times. The chain couples TRBV12-3 or TRBV12-4 to TRBJ2-3; D is undetermined. V dropped 3 bases and J dropped 0 bases, with 10 bases sitting between them. There are 15 residues in the CDR3. CDR3 amino acids: CASSFTGHSTDTQYF. The CDR3 DNA follows: TGTGCCAGCAGTTTCACCGGCCATAGCACAGATACGCAGTATTTT.

Here the CDR3 DNA reads TGTGCCAGCAGTACCTTCGGGCCCCGCACAGATACGCAGTATTTT. Amino acid sequence: CASSTFGPRTDTQYF. The genes are TRBV12-3 or TRBV12-4 and TRBJ2-3; D unresolved. Deletions cut 5 bases from V and 1 base from J, with 13 bases between. The CDR3 runs to 15 residues.

This clonotype was seen many times. V is TRBV7-2 and J is TRBJ2-1; D unresolved. Germline CDR1 is SGHTA and CDR2 is FQGNSA. There are 14 residues in the CDR3. Deletions cut 4 bases from V and 4 bases from J, with 11 bases between. The CDR3 DNA reads as TGTGCCAGCAGCTCAGAACCGGTTTACAATGAGCAGTTCTTC. This codes for CASSSEPVYNEQFF.

V is TRBV7-8 and J is TRBJ2-2; 8 bases map to TRBD2. Germline trimming cut 3 bases from V and 2 bases from J; bases unmatched to any gene: 5. This CDR3 is 16 amino acids long. CDR1 and CDR2 from the germline V gene are SGHVS and FQNEAQ. The CDR3 spells CASSLVSGSNTGELFF. In nucleotides, the CDR3 is TGTGCCAGCAGCTTGGTCAGCGGGAGTAACACCGGGGAGCTGTTTTTT.

The DNA of the CDR3 is TGTGCCATCAGAGGCGGGACCGGGGGCGAGCAGTACTTC. The encoded protein is CAIRGGTGGEQYF. The chain employs TRBV10-3 and TRBJ2-7; weak D call: TRBD2 (6 bases). Per germline, CDR1 ENHRY and CDR2 SYGVKD. Trimming left V 6 bases short and J 6 bases short, with 15 bases between. This CDR3 region has 13 residues.

This clonotype has only a few counts. The J gene is TRBJ2-5, the V gene TRBV7-9; D uncertain. V lost 5 bases to trimming and J lost 0 bases, with 16 bases between them. This CDR3 spans 16 amino acids. Germline loops: CDR1 SEHNR, CDR2 FQNEAQ (reference sequence). This CDR3 reads CASSTTWPIYQETQYF. The CDR3 DNA follows: TGTGCCAGCAGCACGACGTGGCCCATTTACCAAGAGACCCAGTACTTC.

This clonotype was counted at least ten times. The chain combines TRBV15 with TRBJ1-2; D perhaps matches TRBD1 (6 bases). Per the germline V gene, CDR1 is LNHNV and CDR2 is YYDKDF (reference sequence). Trimming stripped 0 bases from V and 6 bases from J, with 8 bases between. CDR3 size: 13 residues. CDR3 in amino acids: CATSRDRGDGYTF. The DNA of the CDR3 is TGTGCCACCAGCAGAGACAGGGGAGATGGCTACACCTTC.

This clonotype was picked up many times. V usage is TRBV7-3 and J usage is TRBJ2-1; no reliable D call. The germline CDR1 and CDR2 sequences are SGHTA and FQGTGA. The CDR3 length is 19 residues. V lost 3 bases, J lost 0 bases, and 21 bases lay in between. This CDR3 reads CASSFPETGARSSYNEQFF. CDR3 coding DNA: TGTGCCAGCAGCTTCCCCGAGACTGGCGCGAGGAGCTCCTACAATGAGCAGTTCTTC.

The gene calls are TRBV20-1 and TRBJ2-1; 11 bases agree with TRBD2. V lost 5 bases to trimming and J lost 3 bases; unmatched junction nucleotides: 6. CDR3 size: 15 residues. The germline V gene encodes CDR1 DFQATT and CDR2 SNEGSKA (reference sequence). The CDR3 reads CSAVAGGGLYNEQFF. The CDR3 nucleotides are TGCAGTGCTGTAGCGGGAGGGGGCCTCTACAATGAGCAGTTCTTC.

This clonotype was counted ten times or more. The rearrangement joins TRBV4-2 to TRBJ2-7; 9 bases fit TRBD2. Germline CDR1 LGHNA, CDR2 YNFKEQ. The CDR3 runs to 17 residues. V trimming: 1 base; J trimming: 1 base; junction bases outside the gene matches: 8. The CDR3 DNA reads as TGTGCCAGCAGCCAAGCCCGAGGCGGGGGGGGTTCCTACGAGCAGTACTTC. Protein product: CASSQARGGGGSYEQYF.

This clonotype was counted ten times or more. This chain joins TRBV27 and TRBJ1-5; 8 nucleotides match TRBD1. V dropped 2 bases and J dropped 4; count of bases not matched to a gene: 13. CDR1 is MNHEY and CDR2 is SMNVEV in the germline V gene (reference sequence). The CDR3 spans 18 residues. The CDR3 sequence: CASSLNWVDRVGNQPQHF. In nucleotides, the CDR3 is TGTGCCAGCAGTTTAAATTGGGTGGACAGGGTAGGTAATCAGCCCCAGCATTTT.

This clonotype was picked up a small number of times. The rearrangement links TRBV5-6 to TRBJ2-1, with a weak D call TRBD2 (5 bases). Germline assignment: CDR1 SGHDT and CDR2 YYEEEE. The CDR3 consists of 13 residues. The V end was cut by 1 base, the J end by 9 bases, with 11 bases between. The CDR3 loop reads CASSLISAAEQFF. The CDR3 bases are TGTGCCAGCAGCTTGATTAGCGCGGCTGAGCAGTTCTTC.

This clonotype was seen more than once but under ten times. V is TRBV27 and J is TRBJ1-1; D uncertain. The CDR3 covers 13 residues. Germline V gene data show CDR1 as MNHEY and CDR2 as SMNVEV (reference sequence). With 7 bases removed from V and 11 bases from J, the gap between germline ends came to 20 bases. CDR3 sequence: CASNSGLASGAFF. The CDR3 region has the DNA TGTGCCAGCAACTCCGGACTTGCTAGTGGGGCTTTCTTT.

The V and J genes are TRBV4-2 and TRBJ2-7; tentatively, D is TRBD1 or TRBD2 (5 bases each). This CDR3 has 15 amino acids. V lost 1 base to trimming and J lost 2 bases, with 12 bases between them. Germline CDR1 reads LGHNA; CDR2 reads YNFKEQ. CDR3: CASSQVGEYAYEQYF. The CDR3 DNA sequence: TGTGCCAGCAGCCAAGTGGGGGAATATGCCTACGAGCAGTACTTC.

This clonotype was seen a handful of times. The V gene is TRBV20-1, the J gene TRBJ2-7; 10 bases map to TRBD2. Germline loops: CDR1 DFQATT, CDR2 SNEGSKA (reference sequence). The trim removed 0 bases at V and 2 bases at J, leaving 7 bases unmatched. The CDR3 is 16 amino acids. The CDR3 loop reads CSARDQREGLTYEQYF. In nucleotides, the CDR3 is TGCAGTGCTAGAGATCAGCGGGAGGGCCTCACCTACGAGCAGTACTTC.

This chain uses TRBV10-3 with TRBJ2-3, with D perhaps being TRBD1 or TRBD2 (6 bases each). Trimming stripped 6 bases from V and 3 bases from J, with 16 bases between. From germline, CDR1 is ENHRY and CDR2 SYGVKD. The CDR3 spans 15 residues. For the CDR3, the DNA is TGTGCCATCAGCGGGGGCGGTTGGGGGACAGATACGCAGTATTTT. It specifies CAISGGGWGTDTQYF.

In its sample, this clonotype was seen a few times. The rearrangement uses TRBV7-6 and TRBJ2-2; the D gene is possibly TRBD2 (5 bases). This CDR3 comprises 14 residues. The germline gives CDR1 SGHVS, CDR2 FNYEAQ. V lost 2 bases, J lost 5 bases, and 9 bases lay in between. The CDR3 nucleotides are TGTGCCAGCAGCTTAATTCCGGGAACCGGGGAGCTGTTTTTT. Its translation is CASSLIPGTGELFF.

The rearrangement links TRBV6-1 to TRBJ2-1; D gene uncertain. Germline loops: CDR1 MNHNS, CDR2 SASEGT. Trimming removed 10 bases at V and 8 bases at J, with 24 bases between. The CDR3 has 15 residues. DNA for the CDR3: TGTGCCACAAGTGGTAAGGGTTTCCGAAGGGATGAGCAGTTCTTC. This encodes CATSGKGFRRDEQFF.

The chain links TRBV20-1 to TRBJ2-1; 7 bases fit TRBD2. With 8 bases clipped from V and 9 bases from J, the junction kept 7 bases outside the gene matches. The CDR3 has 11 amino acids. Germline values: CDR1 DFQATT, CDR2 SNEGSKA (reference sequence). CDR3 amino acids: CSSGTTVEQFF. The CDR3, as DNA: TGCAGTTCCGGGACTACGGTTGAGCAGTTCTTC.

This clonotype was seen at least ten times. The rearrangement joins TRBV4-1 to TRBJ2-7; TRBD1 might be the D (5 bases). This CDR3 has 15 residues. The germline V and J ends were trimmed by 0 bases and 2 bases, with 11 bases remaining between them. Germline V CDR1 and CDR2: MGHRA, YSYEKL. CDR3 coding DNA: TGCGCCAGCAGCCAAGAGGGCAGGGTTACCTACGAGCAGTACTTC. Translated: CASSQEGRVTYEQYF.

This chain uses TRBV11-2 with TRBJ2-1; D might be TRBD2 (5 bases). The V and J ends lost 0 bases and 6 bases respectively, with 18 bases between them. The CDR3 length is 17 residues. CDR1 and CDR2 from the germline V gene are SGHAT and FQNNGV. The chain's CDR3 is CASSLDGSGGPGNEQFF. CDR3 bases: TGTGCCAGCAGCTTAGATGGCAGCGGAGGCCCTGGCAATGAGCAGTTCTTC.

The chain employs TRBV20-1 and TRBJ2-7; D possibly matches TRBD1 or TRBD2 (5 bases each). Per germline, CDR1 DFQATT and CDR2 SNEGSKA (reference sequence). Between the trimmed V and J ends, which lost 4 bases and 2 bases, there was a span of 12 bases. The CDR3 is made up of 13 amino acids. CDR3 protein: CSANRDGTYEQYF. Written as DNA, the CDR3 is TGCAGTGCTAACCGGGACGGCACCTACGAGCAGTACTTC.

This clonotype was seen repeatedly, ten times or more. This chain links TRBV20-1 with TRBJ1-1; 7 bases are a match to TRBD1. Unmatched junction bases numbered 8, after V lost 6 bases and J lost 1 base. Per germline, CDR1 DFQATT and CDR2 SNEGSKA (reference sequence). There are 14 residues in the CDR3. Here the CDR3 reads CSAYPGGWNTEAFF. The CDR3 nucleotides read TGCAGTGCCTACCCAGGGGGGTGGAACACTGAAGCTTTCTTT.